This T cell receptor (beta chain) was sequenced during a study of T cells after yellow fever vaccination. Overall study findings and caveats: Post-booster repertoires again held most primary-vaccination clones (roughly 95% CD4, just under 90% CD8).

In regard to this clonotype: Its target is unknown.

TCR cDNA was made by 5'RACE template switching, adding a universal primer site and UMIs. Using its own MiXCR run on the 5' RACE reads, TCRdb lists one record per CDR3 protein. The sample consists of roughly 500,000 distinct CDR3 sequences, under 25% of them appearing once. The CDR3 runs 15 residues. Trimming at V came to 5 bases and at J to 4 bases, leaving 7 bases not matched to a gene. In germline, CDR1 is MNHNS, CDR2 SASEGT. The chain employs TRBV6-1 and TRBJ1-4; 7 bases match TRBD1. This specimen consisted of PBMCs, obtained 15 days after the yellow fever booster vaccination. The receptor was derived from a man between 25 and 39 years old who received the YFV17D yellow fever vaccine. The CDR3 region is CASSRGQLNNEKLFF. Here the CDR3 DNA reads TGTGCCAGCAGTCGGGGACAGCTTAATAATGAAAAACTGTTTTTT.